This T cell receptor beta chain was profiled in a study of beta chain features in type 1 diabetes. As concerns this clone: Its antigen is unknown.

The CDR3 spans 14 residues. The ends were cut back, 2 bases at V and 6 bases at J, with 13 bases in the middle. The V gene's germline CDR1 is SGHRS and CDR2 YFSETQ. Whole-study findings and limits: Shorter TCRB CDR3s, moderately but significantly so, marked every one of the four CD4+ subsets in Type 1 diabetes patients. HLA effects on TCRB rearrangement stayed unresolved here.

Sorting based on CD45RO/CCR7/CD25/CD127/CD95/CD27 separated CD4+ naive, central memory, regulatory and stem cell-like memory cells. Isolated RNA was reverse transcribed in full, so expressed TCRB transcripts were sequenced. The protocol was immunoSEQ multiplex PCR, while the TCRdb copy is restricted to in-frame clones and leaves out a portion. The sample yields about 260,000 clones, about 23% seen once. V usage is TRBV5-1 and J usage is TRBJ2-3; the D is unclear. Sequencing was done on a sample of naive CD4+ T cells from blood. The source of this sequence is a woman under 40 with type 1 diabetes. In DNA form, the CDR3 reads TGCGCCAGCAGCTTTGGAGCCGGCGCGGATACGCAGTATTTT. Protein: CASSFGAGADTQYF.